The 28 T cell receptor beta chains below were found in one sample sequenced in a study of molecular identifiers for immune sequencing clone quantification. TCRdb fed the PCR reads into MiXCR, producing one record per CDR3 protein. Of some 680,000 distinct CDR3 sequences listed, less than 30% are singletons. The specimen sequenced was naive CD8+ T cells from blood, with Jurkat cell RNA spiked in. Subset denoted: FACS-sorted CD8+CD4-CCR7+CD45RA+ naive T cells. These receptors came from a human donor in good health. Some libraries in this study had Jurkat cell RNA spiked in.

Turning to this clonotype: A read error is possible here, since a much larger clone lies one base away. The rearrangement joins TRBV7-6 to TRBJ2-3, with TRBD2 matching 9 bases. After removal of 1 base from V and 1 base from J, the junction contained 9 bases not matched to a gene. This CDR3 has 18 residues. The germline CDR1 and CDR2 sequences are SGHVS and FNYEAQ. Here the CDR3 reads CASSLVGLARLGTDTQYF. CDR3 DNA: TGTGCCAGCAGCTTAGTCGGACTAGCGAGGCTGGGCACAGATACGCAGTATTTT. The full variable domain, in which reference TRBV7-6 and TRBJ2-3 provide the parts outside the CDR3, is GAGVSQSPRYKVTKRGQDVALRCDPISGHVSLYWYRQALGQGPEFLTYFNYEAQQDKSGLPNDRFSAERPEGSISTLTIQRTEQRDSAMYRCASSLVGLARLGTDTQYFGPGTRLTVL.

With respect to this clonotype: It may be a read error: a sequence one base away is much more abundant. The chain combines TRBV12-3 or TRBV12-4 with TRBJ2-4, with 7 bases identical to TRBD2. The CDR3 extends over 17 amino acids. Here the CDR3 DNA reads TGTGCCTGCAGCCCGTCGAGCGGGGCCCTAGCCAAAAACATTCAGTACTTC. Its protein product is CACSPSSGALAKNIQYF.

This clonotype was seen repeatedly, ten times or more. The rearrangement joins TRBV20-1 to TRBJ2-6; no clear D. Germline V gene sequence: CDR1 DFQATT, CDR2 SNEGSKA (reference sequence). The V end was cut by 7 bases, the J end by 0 bases, with 10 bases between. The CDR3 has 14 residues. CDR3 residues: CSVRRHSGANVLTF. The CDR3 DNA follows: TGCAGTGTGAGACGGCACTCTGGGGCCAACGTCCTGACTTTC.

The chain combines TRBV27 with TRBJ2-7, with a tentative D call TRBD1 (6 bases). Trimming shortened V by 4 bases and J by 3 bases, and 10 bases separated the two germline ends. The CDR3 runs to 13 residues. Germline V gene data show CDR1 as MNHEY and CDR2 as SMNVEV (reference sequence). CDR3 sequence (DNA): TGTGCCAGCAGTTACAGGGTAAGCTACGAGCAGTACTTC. It encodes CASSYRVSYEQYF.

This chain connects TRBV19 to TRBJ2-3; 10 bases line up with TRBD2. Trimming removed 5 bases from V and 2 bases from J; junction bases left unmatched: 10. CDR3 length: 17 residues. CDR1 is LNHDA and CDR2 is SQIVND in the germline V gene (reference sequence). CDR3 sequence: CASSLRTSGVFTDTQYF. CDR3 DNA sequence: TGTGCCAGTAGTCTCCGGACTAGCGGAGTCTTCACAGATACGCAGTATTTT.

The chain couples TRBV7-9 to TRBJ2-5; TRBD1 aligns across 8 bases. The germline V gene has CDR1 SEHNR and CDR2 FQNEAQ (reference sequence). The CDR3 length is 19 residues. V was clipped by 5 bases and J by 5 bases; unmatched bases: 22. CDR3 nucleotide sequence: TGTGCCAGCAGCACCCAGGGGGCGCGCCGGGTAGCGCCTTTGGAGACCCAGTACTTC. The encoded protein is CASSTQGARRVAPLETQYF.

This clonotype was observed at least ten times. The chain is built from TRBV6-5 and TRBJ2-1; 9 nucleotides match TRBD1. Germline V gene sequence: CDR1 MNHEY, CDR2 SVGAGI. CDR3 size: 12 residues. Germline trimming cut 6 bases from V and 10 bases from J; bases unmatched to any gene: 4. CDR3 DNA: TGTGCCAGCAGCGGGGACAGGGAAGAGCAGTTCTTC. Translating it yields CASSGDREEQFF.

Remarks on this clonotype: One base away lies a much larger clone, so this may be a sequencing read error. The rearrangement joins TRBV20-1 to TRBJ1-1, with D possibly being TRBD1 (5 bases). The CDR3 runs to 13 residues. CDR1 and CDR2 from the germline V gene are DFQATT and SNEGSKA (reference sequence). V was cut by 2 bases and J by 7 bases, with 14 bases left in between. The CDR3 region has the DNA TGCAGTGCTAGAAGCAGGGACTATAATGAAGCTTTCTTT. Translating it yields CSARSRDYNEAFF.

This clonotype was detected many times. The chain employs TRBV4-1 and TRBJ1-5; D not resolved. V was clipped by 1 base and J by 5 bases, with 12 bases between them. The germline CDR1 and CDR2 sequences are MGHRA and YSYEKL. The length of the CDR3 is 15 residues. DNA of the CDR3: TGCGCCAGCAGCCAAGTTATAAGAGCAGATCAGCCCCAGCATTTT. Translated: CASSQVIRADQPQHF.

The chain couples TRBV6-5 to TRBJ2-7; maybe TRBD1 (5 bases). Trimming removed 2 bases from V and 5 bases from J, with 16 bases in between. The CDR3 covers 15 residues. In germline, CDR1 is MNHEY, CDR2 SVGAGI. CDR3 sequence: CASSYGGRAIDEQYF. CDR3 nucleotide sequence: TGTGCCAGCAGTTACGGTGGCAGGGCGATCGACGAGCAGTACTTC.

This clonotype was seen ten or more times. The genes are TRBV7-8 and TRBJ1-1; D not certain. Germline CDR1 and CDR2: SGHVS and FQNEAQ. This CDR3 is built from 14 residues. The V and J ends lost 0 bases and 1 base respectively, with 6 bases between them. CDR3 in amino acids: CASSLAPENTEAFF. The CDR3 region has the DNA TGTGCCAGCAGCTTAGCGCCAGAGAACACTGAAGCTTTCTTT.

With respect to this clonotype: This may be a read error: a much more frequent sequence differs by one nucleotide. This chain uses TRBV6-4 with TRBJ2-2; the match to TRBD2 covers 10 bases. This CDR3 has 18 amino acids. Germline V lookup: CDR1 MRHNA, CDR2 SNTAGT. Trimming at V came to 3 bases and at J to 4 bases, leaving 11 bases not matched to a gene. CDR3 sequence reads: CASSDYPAGGPRTGELFF. Written as DNA, the CDR3 is TGTGCCAGCAGTGATTATCCAGCGGGAGGGCCACGCACCGGGGAGCTGTTTTTT.

To note about this clonotype: A much larger clone lies a single base off, so this may be a read error. The chain is built from TRBV12-3 or TRBV12-4 and TRBJ1-1; a possible D gene is TRBD1 (5 bases). V was trimmed by 10 bases and J by 4 bases, leaving 16 bases between them. The CDR3 consists of 13 residues. The CDR3 spells CANSSPQGTEAFF. CDR3 DNA: TGTGCCAACAGCTCCCCCCAGGGCACTGAAGCTTTCTTT.

For this clonotype: This clone may be a read error of a much larger clone one base away. The chain has TRBV5-3 and TRBJ1-1; 10 bases are a match to TRBD1. TRBV5-3 is filed as an ORF, its function uncertain. The J segment lost 4 bases and the V segment lost 8 bases, leaving 17 bases of the junction unmatched. The CDR3 loop spans 17 amino acids. DNA for the CDR3: TGTGCCAGCGGTCGCGTTTTAGGGACAGGGGACGGCACTGAAGCTTTCTTT. The encoded protein is CASGRVLGTGDGTEAFF.

This clonotype occurred a few times. The CDR3 loop is CASSPTVDEQYF. The CDR3 nucleotides are TGTGCCAGCAGCCCCACGGTCGACGAGCAGTACTTC. V usage is TRBV6-2 or TRBV6-3 and J usage is TRBJ2-7; D gene ambiguous. The ends were cut back, 6 bases at V and 5 bases at J, with 11 bases in the middle. There are 12 residues in the CDR3. Germline V CDR1 and CDR2: MNHEY, SVGEGT.

This clonotype came up many times. The rearrangement links TRBV5-1 to TRBJ2-7; D is possibly TRBD1 (6 bases). Germline assignment: CDR1 SGHRS and CDR2 YFSETQ. Trimming removed 4 bases from V and 3 bases from J, with 14 bases in between. CDR3 length equals 14 residues. The CDR3 loop reads CASSPRGILYEQYF. Written as DNA, the CDR3 is TGCGCCAGCAGCCCAAGGGGGATACTCTACGAGCAGTACTTC.

On this clonotype: A much larger clone is a single base away; this may be a read error. As the CDR3 is not closed by the conserved phenylalanine or tryptophan, this likely results from a read error. The chain's CDR3 is CASSPGGEPQHL. For the CDR3, the DNA is TGTGCCAGCAGCCCTGGGGGAGAGCCCCAGCATTTG. The chain employs TRBV12-3 or TRBV12-4 and TRBJ1-5, with D tentatively TRBD1 (5 bases). V was shortened by 6 bases and J by 8 bases, with 11 bases between the two germline ends. This CDR3 has 12 amino acids.

This clonotype showed up just a few times. The chain employs TRBV6-2 or TRBV6-3 and TRBJ2-7; unclear D gene. Germline V gene data show CDR1 as MNHEY and CDR2 as SVGEGT. V dropped 3 bases and J dropped 3 bases, with 9 bases sitting between them. This CDR3 spans 13 amino acids. CDR3 sequence reads: CASSYDLYYEQYF. CDR3 bases: TGTGCCAGCAGTTATGATCTTTACTACGAGCAGTACTTC.

About this clonotype: Germline is not matched at one junction end, which may reflect a read error. This chain connects TRBV9 to TRBJ1-1, with a weak D call TRBD1 (6 bases). The CDR3 runs to 14 residues. Germline CDR1 reads SGDLS; CDR2 reads YYNGEE. This CDR3 reads CACSPQGGNTEAFF. DNA of the CDR3: TGTGCCTGCAGCCCACAGGGTGGAAACACTGAAGCTTTCTTT.

This clonotype was seen many times. The V and J genes are TRBV29-1 and TRBJ2-3; D ambiguous. Germline CDR1 SQVTM, CDR2 ANQGSEA. The V gene lost 4 bases and the J gene lost 0 bases, with 11 bases spanning the gap. The CDR3 is 14 amino acids. The CDR3 sequence: CSVAWAGSTDTQYF. CDR3 DNA: TGCAGCGTTGCATGGGCAGGAAGCACAGATACGCAGTATTTT.

This clonotype was picked up a small number of times. The chain employs TRBV15 and TRBJ2-5; TRBD2 aligns across 11 bases. The trim removed 0 bases at V and 1 base at J, leaving 4 bases unmatched. The CDR3 loop spans 17 amino acids. Germline-derived CDR1 and CDR2 are LNHNV and YYDKDF (reference sequence). CDR3 residues: CATSRDLGLAAQETQYF. The CDR3 bases are TGTGCCACCAGCAGAGATTTGGGACTAGCGGCCCAAGAGACCCAGTACTTC.

As to this clonotype: The missing conserved phenylalanine or tryptophan at the end of this CDR3 makes a read error likely. The DNA is omitted, as the CDR3 cannot be located on it reliably, and the CDR3 follows TCRdb's listing. This sequence joins TRBV11-2 and TRBJ2-1; TRBD1 was called by the table and not checked on the DNA. The CDR3 totals 13 residues, both ends included. From germline, CDR1 is SGHAT and CDR2 FQNNGV. The CDR3 loop reads CASSSPPGLSMSV.

This clonotype was counted only a few times. The genes are TRBV7-6 and TRBJ2-2, with D tentatively TRBD2 (5 bases). The CDR3 has 14 amino acids. CDR1 and CDR2 (germline): SGHVS, FNYEAQ. The CDR3 reads CASRASQTTGELFF. The CDR3 DNA reads as TGTGCTTCGAGGGCGTCGCAAACAACCGGGGAGCTGTTTTTT.

The table lists this clonotype with a few counts. The rearrangement links TRBV19 to TRBJ2-2; D is perhaps TRBD2 (6 bases). The ends were cut back, 10 bases at V and 5 bases at J, with 14 bases in the middle. The CDR3 contains 13 residues. The germline V gene encodes CDR1 LNHDA and CDR2 SQIVND (reference sequence). Here the CDR3 DNA reads TGTGCCACCTTCAAGAGCGGGACCGGGGAGCTGTTTTTT. Its translation is CATFKSGTGELFF.

The V gene is TRBV20-1, the J gene TRBJ1-6, with a weak D call TRBD1 (6 bases). Germline CDR1 and CDR2: DFQATT and SNEGSKA (reference sequence). V was cut by 0 bases and J by 4 bases, with 16 bases left in between. The CDR3 is made up of 17 amino acids. The DNA of the CDR3 is TGCAGTGCTAGAGATGCGGACAGAACTTTGTATAATTCACCCCTCCACTTT. This sequence encodes CSARDADRTLYNSPLHF.

Note on this clonotype: A much larger clone sits a single nucleotide away, making a read error possible. The chain links TRBV6-2 or TRBV6-3 to TRBJ2-3, with TRBD2 as a possible D gene (7 bases). CDR3 length: 16 residues. The germline V gene has CDR1 MNHEY and CDR2 SVGEGT. With 0 bases removed from V and 2 bases from J, the gap between germline ends came to 12 bases. CDR3 in amino acids: CASSYSERDNTDTQYF. The CDR3 DNA sequence: TGTGCCAGCAGTTACTCGGAGCGGGACAACACAGATACGCAGTATTTT.

This clonotype was detected ten times or more. The chain carries TRBV4-1 and TRBJ2-7; D is ambiguous. Trimming left V 0 bases short and J 3 bases short, with 12 bases between. From germline, CDR1 is MGHRA and CDR2 YSYEKL. This CDR3 spans 15 amino acids. The CDR3: CASSQEHLSSYEQYF. CDR3 in DNA: TGCGCCAGCAGCCAAGAACATTTATCCAGCTACGAGCAGTACTTC.

At least ten counts were recorded for this clonotype. This sequence joins TRBV29-1 and TRBJ2-2; TRBD2 agrees at 8 bases. The CDR3 runs 14 residues. Trimming removed 7 bases from V and 3 bases from J; junction bases left unmatched: 7. CDR1 SQVTM and CDR2 ANQGSEA come from the germline V gene. For the CDR3, the DNA is TGCAGCGGCTGGGGTAGCGGGGACACCGGGGAGCTGTTTTTT. Translating it yields CSGWGSGDTGELFF.